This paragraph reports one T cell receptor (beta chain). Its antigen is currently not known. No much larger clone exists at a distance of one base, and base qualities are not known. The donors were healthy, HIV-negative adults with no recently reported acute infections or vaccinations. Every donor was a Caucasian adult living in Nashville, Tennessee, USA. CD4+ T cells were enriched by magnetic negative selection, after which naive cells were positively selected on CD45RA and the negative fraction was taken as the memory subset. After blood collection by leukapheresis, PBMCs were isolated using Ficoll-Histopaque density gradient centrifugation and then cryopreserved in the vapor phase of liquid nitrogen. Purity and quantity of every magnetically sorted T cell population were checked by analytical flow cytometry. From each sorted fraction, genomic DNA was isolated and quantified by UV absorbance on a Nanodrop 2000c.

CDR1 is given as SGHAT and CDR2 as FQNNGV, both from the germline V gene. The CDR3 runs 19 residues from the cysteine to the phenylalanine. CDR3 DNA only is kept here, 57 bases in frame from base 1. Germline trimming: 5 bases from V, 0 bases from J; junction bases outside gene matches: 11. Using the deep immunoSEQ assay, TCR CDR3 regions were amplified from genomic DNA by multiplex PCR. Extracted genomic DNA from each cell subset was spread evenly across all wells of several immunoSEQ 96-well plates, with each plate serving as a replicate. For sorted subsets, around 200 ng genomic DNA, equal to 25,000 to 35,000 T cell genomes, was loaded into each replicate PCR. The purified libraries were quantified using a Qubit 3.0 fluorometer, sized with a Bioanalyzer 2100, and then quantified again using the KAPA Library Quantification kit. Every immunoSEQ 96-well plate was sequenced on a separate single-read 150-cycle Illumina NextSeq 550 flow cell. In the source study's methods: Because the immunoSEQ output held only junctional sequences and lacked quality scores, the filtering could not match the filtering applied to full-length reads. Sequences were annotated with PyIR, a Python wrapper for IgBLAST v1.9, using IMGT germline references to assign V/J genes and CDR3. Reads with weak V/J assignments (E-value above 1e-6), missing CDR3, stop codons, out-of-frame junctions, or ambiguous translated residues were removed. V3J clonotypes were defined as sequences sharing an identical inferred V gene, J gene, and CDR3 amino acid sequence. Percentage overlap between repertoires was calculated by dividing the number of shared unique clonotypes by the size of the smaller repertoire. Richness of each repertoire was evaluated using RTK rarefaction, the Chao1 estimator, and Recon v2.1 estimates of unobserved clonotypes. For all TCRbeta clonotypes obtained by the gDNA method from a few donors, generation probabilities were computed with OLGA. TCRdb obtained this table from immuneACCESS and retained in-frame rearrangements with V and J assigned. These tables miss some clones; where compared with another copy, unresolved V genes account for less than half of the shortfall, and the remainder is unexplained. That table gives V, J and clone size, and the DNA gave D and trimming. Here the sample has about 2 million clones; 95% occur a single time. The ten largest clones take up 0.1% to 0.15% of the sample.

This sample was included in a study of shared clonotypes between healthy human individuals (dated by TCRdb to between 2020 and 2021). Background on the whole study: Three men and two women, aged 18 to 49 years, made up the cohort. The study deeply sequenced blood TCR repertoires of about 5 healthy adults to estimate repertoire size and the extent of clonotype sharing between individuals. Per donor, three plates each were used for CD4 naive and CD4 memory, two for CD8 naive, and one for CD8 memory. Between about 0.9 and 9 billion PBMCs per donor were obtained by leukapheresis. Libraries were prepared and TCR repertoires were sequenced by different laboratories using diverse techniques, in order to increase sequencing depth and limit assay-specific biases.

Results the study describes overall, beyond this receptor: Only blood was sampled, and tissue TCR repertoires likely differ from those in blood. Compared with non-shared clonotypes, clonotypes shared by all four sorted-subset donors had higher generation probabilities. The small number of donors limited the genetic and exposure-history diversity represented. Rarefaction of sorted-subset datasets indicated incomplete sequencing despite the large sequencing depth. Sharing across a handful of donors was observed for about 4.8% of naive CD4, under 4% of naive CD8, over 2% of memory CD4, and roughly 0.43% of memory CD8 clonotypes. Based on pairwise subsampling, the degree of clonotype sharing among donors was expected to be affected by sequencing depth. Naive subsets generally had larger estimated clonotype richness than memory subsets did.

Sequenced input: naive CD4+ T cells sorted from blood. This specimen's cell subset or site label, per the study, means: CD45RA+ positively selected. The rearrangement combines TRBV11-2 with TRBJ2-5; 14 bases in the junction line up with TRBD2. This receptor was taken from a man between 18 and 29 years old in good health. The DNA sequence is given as TGTGCCAGCAGCCCCTTAGGACTAGCGGGGGGAAGGTACCAAGAGACCCAGTACTTC. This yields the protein CASSPLGLAGGRYQETQYF. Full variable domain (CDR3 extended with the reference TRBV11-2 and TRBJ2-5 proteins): EAGVAQSPRYKIIEKRQSVAFWCNPISGHATLYWYQQILGQGPKLLIQFQNNGVVDDSQLPKDRFSAERLKGVDSTLKIQPAKLEDSAVYLCASSPLGLAGGRYQETQYFGPGTRLLVL.